The 19 T cell receptor beta chains presented below share a single source sample, sequenced in a study of cytomegalovirus exposure and HLA in healthy donors (TCRdb year 2017). The method was the immunoSEQ multiplex PCR assay. For the multiplex PCR, a mixture combining 60 forward primers for TCR Vbeta segments and 13 reverse primers for TCR Jbeta segments was used. TCRdb provides this immuneACCESS table in a form limited to in-frame rearrangements. Some clones are lacking; in checked studies, under half of them reflect an unresolved V gene, and why the rest are absent is not known. The table for this sample lists around 64,000 clones; over 60% of them were counted only once. The biggest ten clones account for almost 7% of the sample. Material for sequencing was PBMCs. The receptors originated from a man between 25 and 39 years old in good health and CMV-seropositive.

V and J are TRBV4-2 and TRBJ2-7; D gene unclear. CDR3 length: 13 amino acids. With 1 base removed from V and 1 base from J, the gap between germline ends came to 5 bases. Germline CDR1 and CDR2: LGHNA and YNFKEQ. The CDR3 region has the DNA TGTGCCAGCAGCCAAGTCTTGTCCTACGAGCAGTACTTC. Protein product: CASSQVLSYEQYF.

The genes are TRBV19 and TRBJ2-5; 12 positions agree with TRBD2. This CDR3 is built from 18 residues. Germline V gene lookup returns CDR1 LNHDA and CDR2 SQIVND (reference sequence). The V and J ends lost 5 bases and 0 bases, in that order; junction bases with no gene match: 10. CDR3 sequence reads: CASSHLTSGGQYQETQYF. CDR3 in DNA: TGTGCCAGTAGTCACCTGACTAGCGGGGGTCAGTACCAAGAGACCCAGTACTTC. The full variable domain, rest sourced from reference TRBV19 and TRBJ2-5, is DGGITQSPKYLFRKEGQNVTLSCEQNLNHDAMYWYRQDPGQGLRLIYYSQIVNDFQKGDIAEGYSVSREKKESFPLTVTSAQKNPTAFYLCASSHLTSGGQYQETQYFGPGTRLLVL.

The chain combines TRBV28 with TRBJ2-7; 7 nucleotides match TRBD1. The ends lost 3 bases at V and 2 bases at J; junction bases unmatched: 10. Germline CDR1 is MDHEN and CDR2 is SYDVKM. The CDR3 has 16 residues. Here the CDR3 reads CASSFPLQGLTYEQYF. Here the CDR3 DNA reads TGTGCCAGCAGTTTCCCTCTACAGGGGTTAACCTACGAGCAGTACTTC.

The rearrangement links TRBV20-1 to TRBJ1-2; a weak D match, TRBD1 (6 bases). CDR1 DFQATT and CDR2 SNEGSKA come from the germline V gene (reference sequence). The CDR3 length is 10 residues. V dropped 7 bases and J dropped 8 bases, with 11 bases sitting between them. The CDR3 coding sequence is TGCAGTGTCTCAGGGGTCGGCTACACCTTC. The encoded protein is CSVSGVGYTF.

V and J are TRBV7-9 and TRBJ1-3; D might be TRBD1 (5 bases). The CDR3 totals 17 residues. Germline values: CDR1 SEHNR, CDR2 FQNEAQ (reference sequence). Trimming left V 5 bases short and J 1 base short, with 18 bases between. CDR3 protein: CASSPLSRVTSGNTIYF. The CDR3 DNA follows: TGTGCCAGCAGCCCGCTCTCCAGGGTAACGTCTGGAAACACCATATATTTT.

This clone was observed a few times. The chain carries TRBV6-1 and TRBJ1-2, with no clear D. CDR1 and CDR2 (germline): MNHNS, SASEGT. The V and J ends lost 7 bases and 3 bases respectively, with 12 bases between them. The CDR3 has 13 residues. CDR3 loop: CASIIGGDYGYTF. The DNA for the CDR3 is TGTGCCAGCATAATAGGAGGCGACTATGGCTACACCTTC.

This chain joins TRBV28 and TRBJ2-7, with TRBD1 matching 7 bases. The length of the CDR3 is 13 residues. Germline-derived CDR1 and CDR2 are MDHEN and SYDVKM. The V gene end was trimmed by 6 bases and the J gene end by 4 bases; junction bases not matched to a gene: 6. CDR3 residues: CASRRQGRYEQYF. The CDR3 nucleotides are TGTGCCAGCAGGCGACAGGGTCGGTACGAGCAGTACTTC.

This chain joins TRBV5-6 and TRBJ1-6, with a possible D match to TRBD1 (6 bases). The CDR3 is made up of 14 amino acids. Between the trimmed V and J ends, which lost 1 base and 9 bases, there was a span of 11 bases. Germline CDR1 reads SGHDT; CDR2 reads YYEEEE. The CDR3 sequence: CASSLSQGTSPLHF. The CDR3 DNA sequence: TGTGCCAGCAGCTTGAGTCAGGGGACTTCACCCCTCCACTTT.

This clone was picked up a small number of times. The chain recombines TRBV28 with TRBJ1-1; the D is unclear. Trimming removed 5 bases at V and 5 bases at J, with 6 bases between. Germline V gene data show CDR1 as MDHEN and CDR2 as SYDVKM. The CDR3 runs to 11 residues. CDR3 residues: CASSLSTEAFF. The CDR3, as DNA: TGTGCCAGCAGTCTCTCTACTGAAGCTTTCTTT.

The gene calls are TRBV4-2 and TRBJ2-5; 10 bases are a match to TRBD1. The end of the DNA fits TRBJ2-7 better, so the J call may be wrong. CDR1 is LGHNA, CDR2 YNFKEQ, per germline. CDR3 size: 15 residues. CDR3 nucleotides: TGTGCCAGCAGCCAAGATGGACAGGGGGCCTACGAGCAGTACTTC. It encodes CASSQDGQGAYEQYF.

This chain uses TRBV15 with TRBJ1-5, with 9 bases aligning to TRBD1. This CDR3 has 19 amino acids. J gave up 4 bases and V 3 bases, and 16 bases lay outside the gene matches. Germline V lookup: CDR1 LNHNV, CDR2 YYDKDF (reference sequence). In nucleotides, the CDR3 is TGTGCCACCAGCAGCTCCCCCCGAGGGGGACAGGGTTTTAATCAGCCCCAGCATTTT. Encoded protein: CATSSSPRGGQGFNQPQHF. The full variable domain, its missing parts supplied by reference TRBV15 and TRBJ1-5, is DAMVIQNPRYQVTQFGKPVTLSCSQTLNHNVMYWYQQKSSQAPKLLFHYYDKDFNNEADTPDNFQSRRPNTSFCFLDIRSPGLGDTAMYLCATSSSPRGGQGFNQPQHFGDGTRLSIL.

As DNA, the CDR3 is TGCGCCAGCAAGGAGGGGGCGACGAACACTGAAGCTTTCTTT. Encoded protein: CASKEGATNTEAFF. The chain joins TRBV5-1 to TRBJ1-1; 7 nucleotides agree with TRBD1. The V and J ends lost 6 bases and 1 base, in that order; junction bases with no gene match: 6. CDR3 size: 14 residues. CDR1 is SGHRS and CDR2 is YFSETQ in the germline V gene. The whole variable domain, filled in from reference TRBV5-1 and TRBJ1-1, reads KAGVTQTPRYLIKTRGQQVTLSCSPISGHRSVSWYQQTPGQGLQFLFEYFSETQRNKGNFPGRFSGRQFSNSRSEMNVSTLELGDSALYLCASKEGATNTEAFFGQGTRLTVV.

The rearrangement joins TRBV6-5 to TRBJ2-7, with TRBD1 identical over 7 bases. V was clipped by 4 bases and J by 2 bases; unmatched bases: 2. The CDR3 contains 13 residues. Germline loops: CDR1 MNHEY, CDR2 SVGAGI. Here the CDR3 reads CASSWGQPYEQYF. The CDR3 bases are TGTGCCAGCAGTTGGGGACAGCCCTACGAGCAGTACTTC.

The chain joins TRBV5-1 to TRBJ2-3, with 9 bases fitting TRBD1. CDR3 size: 14 residues. Germline lookup yields CDR1 SGHRS and CDR2 YFSETQ. J lost 2 bases, V lost 4 bases, and 2 bases had no gene match. The DNA for the CDR3 is TGCGCCAGCAGCAGGGACAGGGCCACAGATACGCAGTATTTT. This sequence encodes CASSRDRATDTQYF.

The genes are TRBV19 and TRBJ1-2; tentative D call: TRBD1 (6 bases). Germline lookup yields CDR1 LNHDA and CDR2 SQIVND (reference sequence). The CDR3 has 14 residues. With 5 bases removed from V and 4 bases from J, the gap between germline ends came to 14 bases. CDR3 in DNA: TGTGCCAGTAGTCTCCCTACAGGGATCTATGGCTACACCTTC. Translated: CASSLPTGIYGYTF.

The chain recombines TRBV7-3 with TRBJ2-3, with TRBD2 matching over 8 bases. Unmatched junction bases numbered 3, after V lost 3 bases and J lost 4 bases. The CDR3 contains 14 residues. Looked up from germline, CDR1 is SGHTA and CDR2 is FQGTGA. DNA of the CDR3: TGTGCCAGCAGCTTCGGGGGGGGCTCAGATACGCAGTATTTT. Translating it yields CASSFGGGSDTQYF.

Only a few counts were recorded for this clone. The rearrangement joins TRBV4-3 to TRBJ2-7; possibly TRBD2 for D (6 bases). Germline V gives CDR1 LGHNA, CDR2 YSLEER. There are 13 residues in the CDR3. V shed 0 bases and J shed 12 bases, with 15 bases lying between them. The CDR3 protein is CASSQDRIGTPYF. The CDR3 nucleotides read TGCGCCAGCAGCCAAGATCGTATTGGGACTCCGTACTTC.

This sequence joins TRBV7-2 and TRBJ2-3; 8 bases map to TRBD2. CDR3 size: 13 residues. In germline, CDR1 is SGHTA, CDR2 FQGNSA. Trimming removed 9 bases from V and 2 bases from J; junction bases left unmatched: 4. CDR3 in amino acids: CASSGGPTDTQYF. CDR3 in DNA: TGTGCCAGTTCGGGGGGGCCCACAGATACGCAGTATTTT.

V usage is TRBV6-1 and J usage is TRBJ1-2; perhaps TRBD1 as D (5 bases). Per germline, CDR1 MNHNS and CDR2 SASEGT. Between the trimmed V and J ends, which lost 8 bases and 8 bases, there was a span of 18 bases. CDR3 length equals 13 residues. The CDR3 nucleotides are TGTGCCAGCCACGTGGGGGGATCAGGAGGCTACACCTTC. Translation gives CASHVGGSGGYTF.